This TCR beta chain emerged from a study of blood T cell repertoires in COVID-19. Looked up from germline, CDR1 is ENHRY and CDR2 is SYGVKD. Between the trimmed V and J ends, which lost 0 bases and 5 bases, there was a span of 11 bases. The CDR3 runs 15 residues. Here immunoSEQ multiplex PCR was the method, and the copy in TCRdb shows in-frame clones only, minus some. The sample shows around 140,000 clones, about 80% of them seen only once. The sample comprised peripheral blood. V usage is TRBV10-3 and J usage is TRBJ1-5; unclear D gene. The TCR originated in a woman aged 60 to 75 with acute or convalescent COVID-19. The CDR3, as DNA: TGTGCCATCAGTGAGTCGTTCGTCCGCGATCAGCCCCAGCATTTT. Its protein is CAISESFVRDQPQHF.